These 3 T cell receptor beta chains were sequenced from one sample in a study of cytomegalovirus exposure and HLA in healthy donors. Some clones are missing from TCRdb's copy, which holds only in-frame ones; the method was immunoSEQ multiplex PCR. The table records over 120,000 clones, roughly 90% of them present only once. Sample: PBMCs. The receptors shown here come from a man younger than 30 in good health and CMV-seropositive.

V is TRBV28 and J is TRBJ1-4; TRBD1 matches 8 bases. Unmatched junction bases numbered 9, after V lost 5 bases and J lost 7 bases. The CDR3 loop spans 15 amino acids. Per germline, CDR1 MDHEN and CDR2 SYDVKM. The DNA of the CDR3 is TGTGCCAGCAGTCCCCAACAGGGGGGGAGTGAAAAACTGTTTTTT. Protein sequence: CASSPQQGGSEKLFF.

This chain links TRBV18 with TRBJ2-1; D may be TRBD1 (5 bases). CDR1 and CDR2 (germline): KGHSH, LQKENI. Trimming shortened V by 0 bases and J by 8 bases, and 14 bases separated the two germline ends. The CDR3 runs 15 residues. The chain's CDR3 is CASSPPRREGDEQFF. Here the CDR3 DNA reads TGTGCCAGCTCACCACCGAGAAGGGAAGGGGATGAGCAGTTCTTC.

The chain has TRBV5-1 and TRBJ1-1; 7 bases map to TRBD1. This CDR3 has 14 residues. V lost 2 bases, J lost 1 base, and 2 bases stayed unmatched. Germline loops: CDR1 SGHRS, CDR2 YFSETQ. The CDR3 DNA reads TGCGCCAGCAGCTTCAGGACAGGGAACACTGAAGCTTTCTTT. It codes for CASSFRTGNTEAFF.